Listed here are 8 T cell receptor beta chains from one sample, sequenced in a study of vaccination effects on CD4 cells after COVID-19. Their antigens remain unidentified. In the ViraFEST assay, antigen-specific CD4+ clonotypes were identified by expansion after peptide-pool stimulation. Culturing for roughly 10 days preceded CD4+ T cell isolation. Of the BNT162b2 and mRNA-1273 vaccines, participants received two doses of one or the other. TCRdb keeps only in-frame clones here, not all; method: immunoSEQ multiplex PCR. The sample carries 25,000 to 35,000 clones, 65% to 80% recorded once. The sample was CD4+ T cells from PBMCs cultured with HCoV-NL63 spike peptides, taken after COVID-19 vaccination. The receptor set was obtained from a human donor who received a COVID-19 vaccine.

The chain links TRBV19 to TRBJ2-3; D is possibly TRBD1 or TRBD2 (5 bases each). The V end lost 5 bases, the J end lost 2 bases, and 11 bases lay between the germline ends. Germline V lookup: CDR1 LNHDA, CDR2 SQIVND (reference sequence). This CDR3 spans 14 amino acids. The CDR3 nucleotides read TGTGCCAGTAGTCCGGGGCCCCACACAGATACGCAGTATTTT. This sequence encodes CASSPGPHTDTQYF.

The chain has TRBV5-1 and TRBJ2-7; 9 bases are a match to TRBD1. In germline, CDR1 is SGHRS, CDR2 YFSETQ. This CDR3 comprises 16 residues. With 0 bases clipped from V and 5 bases from J, the junction kept 9 bases outside the gene matches. The CDR3 DNA sequence: TGCGCCAGCAGCTTGGGGGCCGGGACAGGGCTTGACGAGCAGTACTTC. It is translated as CASSLGAGTGLDEQYF.

This chain's CDR3 is CASSPLGQFNSPLHF. Written as DNA, the CDR3 is TGTGCCAGCAGCCCCCTGGGGCAGTTTAATTCACCCCTCCACTTT. This chain joins TRBV7-8 and TRBJ1-6; D may be TRBD1 (5 bases). Germline V CDR1 and CDR2: SGHVS, FQNEAQ. V was trimmed by 5 bases and J by 6 bases, leaving 14 bases between them. The CDR3 contains 15 residues.

By share, this clone ranks as medium-sized. This chain joins TRBV5-1 and TRBJ2-3; 11 nucleotides match TRBD2. V lost 7 bases and J lost 5; bases outside the gene matches: 12. Germline V gene data show CDR1 as SGHRS and CDR2 as YFSETQ. The CDR3 is 16 amino acids. The CDR3 nucleotides are TGCGCCAGCTGTCCTAGCGGGGGGCCGGGGCAAGATACGCAGTATTTT. It is translated as CASCPSGGPGQDTQYF.

The J gene is TRBJ2-7, the V gene TRBV27, with TRBD1 matching 7 bases. This CDR3 spans 15 amino acids. Trimming at V came to 4 bases and at J to 3 bases, leaving 9 bases not matched to a gene. The V gene's germline CDR1 is MNHEY and CDR2 SMNVEV (reference sequence). This chain's CDR3 is CASSSRQGGFYEQYF. The CDR3 nucleotides are TGTGCCAGCAGTTCCCGACAGGGTGGGTTCTACGAGCAGTACTTC.

The J gene is TRBJ1-1, the V gene TRBV4-2; D is undetermined. V lost 4 bases, J lost 5 bases, and 14 bases lay in between. The CDR3 extends over 14 amino acids. Germline CDR1 reads LGHNA; CDR2 reads YNFKEQ. The CDR3 loop is CASSPPTRATEAFF. The CDR3 bases are TGTGCCAGCAGCCCACCTACACGGGCGACTGAAGCTTTCTTT.

The CDR3 nucleotides read TGCGCCAGTGGTCTATCCGATACGCAGTATTTT. It specifies CASGLSDTQYF. This chain uses TRBV10-1 with TRBJ2-3; no firm D call. The CDR3 contains 11 residues. Germline values: CDR1 WNHNN, CDR2 SYGVQD (reference sequence). Trimming pared 9 bases from V and 6 bases from J, leaving 10 bases between.

This clone occurred a few times. The J gene is TRBJ1-6, the V gene TRBV19, with a weak D call TRBD1 (6 bases). Per germline, CDR1 LNHDA and CDR2 SQIVND (reference sequence). The CDR3 runs 16 residues. The V gene lost 5 bases and the J gene lost 7 bases, with 18 bases spanning the gap. The CDR3 region is CASSFAVQGRNSPLHF. The CDR3 region has the DNA TGTGCCAGTAGTTTCGCCGTACAGGGCAGAAATTCACCCCTCCACTTT. Supplemented by reference TRBV19 and TRBJ1-6, the full variable domain reads DGGITQSPKYLFRKEGQNVTLSCEQNLNHDAMYWYRQDPGQGLRLIYYSQIVNDFQKGDIAEGYSVSREKKESFPLTVTSAQKNPTAFYLCASSFAVQGRNSPLHFGNGTRLTVT.